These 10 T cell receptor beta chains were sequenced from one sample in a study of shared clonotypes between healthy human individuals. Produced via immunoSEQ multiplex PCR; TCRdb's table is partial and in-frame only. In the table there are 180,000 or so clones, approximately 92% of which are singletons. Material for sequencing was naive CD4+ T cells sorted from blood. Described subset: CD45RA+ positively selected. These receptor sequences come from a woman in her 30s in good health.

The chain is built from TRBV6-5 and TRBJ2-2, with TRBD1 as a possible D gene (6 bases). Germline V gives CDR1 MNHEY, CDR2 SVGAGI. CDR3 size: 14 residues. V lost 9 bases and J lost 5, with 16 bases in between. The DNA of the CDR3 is TGTGCCAGTGGCAGCCAGGGGCAGACCGGGGAGCTGTTTTTT. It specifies CASGSQGQTGELFF.

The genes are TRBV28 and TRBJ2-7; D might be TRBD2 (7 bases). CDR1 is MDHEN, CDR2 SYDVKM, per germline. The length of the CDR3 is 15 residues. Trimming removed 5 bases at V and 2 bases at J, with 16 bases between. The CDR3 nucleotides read TGTGCCAGCAGTCTAGGGGGGGTTGATCCCTACGAGCAGTACTTC. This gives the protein CASSLGGVDPYEQYF.

The CDR3 bases are TGTGCCAGCAGTTACTCGGGCAGCTCTGGAAACACCATATATTTT. Amino acid sequence: CASSYSGSSGNTIYF. The chain employs TRBV6-5 and TRBJ1-3; D unclear. The CDR3 has 15 residues. V was cut by 0 bases and J by 0 bases, with 6 bases left in between. CDR1 and CDR2 from the germline V gene are MNHEY and SVGAGI.

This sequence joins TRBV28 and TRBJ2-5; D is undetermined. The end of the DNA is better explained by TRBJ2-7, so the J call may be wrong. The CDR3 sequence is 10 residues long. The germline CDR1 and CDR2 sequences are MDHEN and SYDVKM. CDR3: CASSVYEQYF. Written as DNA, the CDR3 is TGTGCCAGCAGTGTCTACGAGCAGTACTTC.

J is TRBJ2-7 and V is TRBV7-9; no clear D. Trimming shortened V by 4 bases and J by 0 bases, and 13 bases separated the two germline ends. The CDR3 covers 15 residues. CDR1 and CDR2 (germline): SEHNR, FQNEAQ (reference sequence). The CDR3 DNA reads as TGTGCCAGCAGCTCTAGGATAGGAATCTCCTACGAGCAGTACTTC. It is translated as CASSSRIGISYEQYF.

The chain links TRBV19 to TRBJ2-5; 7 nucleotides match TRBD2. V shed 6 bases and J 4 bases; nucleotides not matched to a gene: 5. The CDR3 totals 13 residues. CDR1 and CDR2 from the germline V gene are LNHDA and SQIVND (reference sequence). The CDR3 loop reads CASRLTGGETQYF. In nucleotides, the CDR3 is TGTGCCAGTAGGCTAACGGGAGGAGAGACCCAGTACTTC.

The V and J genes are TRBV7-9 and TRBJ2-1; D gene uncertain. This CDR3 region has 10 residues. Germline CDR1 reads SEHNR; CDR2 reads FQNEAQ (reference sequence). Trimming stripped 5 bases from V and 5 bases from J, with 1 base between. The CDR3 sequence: CASSNNEQFF. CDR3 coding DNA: TGTGCCAGCAGCAACAATGAGCAGTTCTTC.

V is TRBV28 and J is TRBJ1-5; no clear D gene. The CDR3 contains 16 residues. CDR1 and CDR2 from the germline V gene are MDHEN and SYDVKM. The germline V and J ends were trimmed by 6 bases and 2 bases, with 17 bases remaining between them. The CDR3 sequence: CASSTYIFGGNQPQHF. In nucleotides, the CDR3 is TGTGCCAGCAGCACGTATATCTTTGGAGGCAATCAGCCCCAGCATTTT.

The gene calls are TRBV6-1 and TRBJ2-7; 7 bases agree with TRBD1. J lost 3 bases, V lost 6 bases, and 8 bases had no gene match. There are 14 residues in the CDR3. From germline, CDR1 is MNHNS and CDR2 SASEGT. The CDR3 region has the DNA TGTGCCAGCAGGCCGGGACAGAACAACTACGAGCAGTACTTC. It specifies CASRPGQNNYEQYF.

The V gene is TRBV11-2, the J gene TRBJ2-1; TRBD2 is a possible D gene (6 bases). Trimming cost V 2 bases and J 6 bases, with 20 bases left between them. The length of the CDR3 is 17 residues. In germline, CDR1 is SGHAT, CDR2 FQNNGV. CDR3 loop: CASSLNSGGVPANEQFF. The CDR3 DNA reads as TGTGCCAGCAGCTTAAATTCTGGCGGGGTGCCGGCCAATGAGCAGTTCTTC.